One sample yielded the 12 T cell receptor beta chains listed below, sequenced in a study of control samples from healthy donors and cancer patients (dated by TCRdb to about 2020). The protocol used for the library was the immunoSEQ multiplex PCR assay. TCRdb took this table from immuneACCESS and kept in-frame rearrangements with V and J called. Such tables lack part of the clones; where checked against another copy, unresolved V genes explain under half of the gap, and the rest is unexplained. A total of approximately 100,000 clones appear in this sample, 92% of them only once. The ten largest clones capture about 3% of the sample. The sample was blood. The receptor set was obtained from a human donor in good health. The donor label of this sample is uncertain.

This sequence joins TRBV6-6 and TRBJ2-3; D possibly corresponds to TRBD2 (5 bases). Germline values: CDR1 MNHNY, CDR2 SVGAGI (reference sequence). The germline V and J ends were trimmed by 5 bases and 0 bases, with 9 bases remaining between them. The CDR3 runs to 14 residues. The CDR3 is CASSLRTSTDTQYF. The CDR3 DNA reads TGTGCCAGCAGTCTCCGGACTAGCACAGATACGCAGTATTTT.

V is TRBV5-1 and J is TRBJ2-1; 7 nucleotides line up with TRBD2. This CDR3 has 17 amino acids. CDR1 and CDR2 from the germline V gene are SGHRS and YFSETQ. With V trimmed by 0 bases and J by 8 bases, 14 bases remained unmatched. DNA of the CDR3: TGCGCCAGCAGCTTGGGGTCCGGAGGCGGGGGTGACGATGAGCAGTTCTTC. It encodes CASSLGSGGGGDDEQFF.

This chain links TRBV27 with TRBJ2-2; D is uncertain. The ends were cut back, 4 bases at V and 1 base at J, with 7 bases in the middle. Germline values: CDR1 MNHEY, CDR2 SMNVEV (reference sequence). The CDR3 consists of 14 residues. The CDR3 is CASSSQKNTGELFF. The CDR3 DNA reads as TGTGCCAGCAGTTCGCAAAAGAACACCGGGGAGCTGTTTTTT.

V usage is TRBV7-8 and J usage is TRBJ1-1; maybe TRBD1 (5 bases). Trimming pared 0 bases from V and 8 bases from J, leaving 7 bases between. The CDR3 loop spans 12 amino acids. Germline values: CDR1 SGHVS, CDR2 FQNEAQ. CDR3 nucleotide sequence: TGTGCCAGCAGCTTAGCGCGACAGGAAGCTTTCTTT. Protein: CASSLARQEAFF.

The V gene is TRBV6-2 or TRBV6-3, the J gene TRBJ2-2; a possible D gene is TRBD2 (6 bases). The germline gives CDR1 MNHEY, CDR2 SVGEGT. V lost 7 bases and J lost 2, with 17 bases in between. The CDR3 runs 16 residues. Written as DNA, the CDR3 is TGTGCCAGCATCCCCCGGGGGAAGGGAAACACCGGGGAGCTGTTTTTT. Amino acid sequence: CASIPRGKGNTGELFF.

This chain connects TRBV7-8 to TRBJ1-1; D is ambiguous. The V and J ends lost 5 bases and 11 bases respectively, with 12 bases between them. The CDR3 has 11 amino acids. Germline V gene lookup returns CDR1 SGHVS and CDR2 FQNEAQ. For the CDR3, the DNA is TGTGCCAGCAGCCCGGGCCGTCGGGCTTTCTTT. This translates into CASSPGRRAFF.

The chain joins TRBV19 to TRBJ2-5; 7 positions match TRBD2. This CDR3 region has 16 residues. CDR1 and CDR2 (germline): LNHDA, SQIVND (reference sequence). With 3 bases clipped from V and 0 bases from J, the junction kept 7 bases outside the gene matches. The CDR3 loop is CASSISSSGYQETQYF. CDR3 sequence (DNA): TGTGCCAGTAGTATTTCGTCTAGCGGTTACCAAGAGACCCAGTACTTC.

The chain joins TRBV19 to TRBJ2-7, with D possibly being TRBD1 or TRBD2 (5 bases each). The CDR3 runs 13 residues. In germline, CDR1 is LNHDA, CDR2 SQIVND (reference sequence). V was clipped by 5 bases and J by 4 bases, with 12 bases between them. The CDR3 loop reads CASSPAGRYEQYF. DNA of the CDR3: TGTGCCAGTAGTCCTGCAGGGAGATACGAGCAGTACTTC.

This rearrangement joins TRBV6-5 to TRBJ2-1; 8 bases match TRBD2. Germline loops: CDR1 MNHEY, CDR2 SVGAGI. CDR3 length: 15 amino acids. The V segment lost 2 bases and the J segment 5 bases; nucleotides outside the gene matches: 5. The CDR3 reads CASSYLAGLNNEQFF. As DNA, the CDR3 is TGTGCCAGCAGTTACCTAGCGGGCTTAAACAATGAGCAGTTCTTC.

The chain carries TRBV30 and TRBJ2-4; 7 bases fit TRBD1. Germline V CDR1 and CDR2: GTSNPN, SVGIG (reference sequence). This CDR3 spans 13 amino acids. V dropped 5 bases and J dropped 6; count of bases not matched to a gene: 7. This chain's CDR3 is CAWREQGRNIQYF. The CDR3 bases are TGTGCCTGGCGAGAACAGGGGAGAAACATTCAGTACTTC.

The chain carries TRBV5-1 and TRBJ1-4, with a possible D match to TRBD1 (5 bases). Germline-derived CDR1 and CDR2 are SGHRS and YFSETQ. Trimming cost V 3 bases and J 6 bases, with 15 bases left between them. The length of the CDR3 is 15 residues. The CDR3 sequence: CASSSPGSGDEKLFF. CDR3 DNA: TGCGCCAGCAGCTCACCAGGGTCAGGAGATGAAAAACTGTTTTTT. Using reference TRBV5-1 and TRBJ1-4 for the parts outside the CDR3, the full variable domain is KAGVTQTPRYLIKTRGQQVTLSCSPISGHRSVSWYQQTPGQGLQFLFEYFSETQRNKGNFPGRFSGRQFSNSRSEMNVSTLELGDSALYLCASSSPGSGDEKLFFGSGTQLSVL.

The chain links TRBV2 to TRBJ1-3; D is uncertain. Trimming cost V 4 bases and J 3 bases, with 4 bases left between them. CDR1 is SNHLY and CDR2 is FYNNEI in the germline V gene. The CDR3 is 12 residues long. CDR3 in amino acids: CASSGDGNTIYF. CDR3 coding DNA: TGTGCCAGCAGTGGCGATGGAAACACCATATATTTT.